This T cell receptor beta chain was obtained from a study of shared clonotypes between healthy human individuals (dated by TCRdb to the early 2020s). In terms of the full investigation: The cohort comprised two women and a few men aged 18 to 49 years. For each donor, CD4 naive and CD4 memory were each given three plates, CD8 naive was given two plates, and CD8 memory was given one plate. Libraries were prepared and TCR repertoires were sequenced by different laboratories using diverse techniques, in order to increase sequencing depth and limit assay-specific biases. Per donor, leukapheresis produced somewhere between about 0.9 and 9 billion PBMCs. The study deeply sequenced blood TCR repertoires of about 5 healthy adults to estimate repertoire size and the extent of clonotype sharing between individuals.

Spanning cysteine to phenylalanine, the CDR3 consists of 15 amino acids. Of the read, only the CDR3 DNA is kept; its 45 bases are in frame from base 1. Comment on this clone: What this receptor recognizes is not known. Per-base qualities were not stored, and no clone one base away is much larger.

Using the deep immunoSEQ assay, TCR CDR3 regions were amplified from genomic DNA by multiplex PCR. Extracted genomic DNA from each cell subset was spread evenly across all wells of several immunoSEQ 96-well plates, with each plate serving as a replicate. For sorted subsets, roughly 190 ng of genomic DNA, equivalent to around 29,000 T cell genomes, went into each replicate PCR. Purified libraries were quantified with a Qubit 3.0 fluorometer, sized on a Bioanalyzer 2100, and re-quantified with the KAPA Library Quantification kit. Every immunoSEQ 96-well plate was sequenced on a separate single-read 150-cycle Illumina NextSeq 550 flow cell. In the source study's methods: Because the immunoSEQ output included only junctional sequences and no quality scores, the filtering could not be the same as the filtering used for full-length reads. To assign V/J genes and CDR3, sequences were annotated against IMGT germline references using PyIR, a Python wrapper for IgBLAST v1.9. Any read was removed if the V/J assignment was weak (E-value above 1e-6), the CDR3 was missing, or the read contained stop codons, out-of-frame junctions, or ambiguous translated residues. V3J clonotypes were defined as sequences sharing an identical inferred V gene, J gene, and CDR3 amino acid sequence. To compute the percentage overlap between repertoires, the number of shared unique clonotypes was divided by the size of the smaller repertoire. Repertoire richness was assessed with RTK rarefaction, the Chao1 estimator, and Recon v2.1 estimates of unobserved clonotypes. OLGA was used to compute generation probabilities for all TCRbeta clonotypes that the gDNA method yielded from a handful of donors. TCRdb stores this immuneACCESS table with in-frame sequences only. Part of the clones is absent; in the studies checked, under half of the shortfall reflects unresolved V genes, and no reason is known for the rest. That table is the source of V, J and clone size, and D and trimming were worked out from the DNA. The sample yields a few million clones; around 92% were counted once. The ten largest clones take up 0.3% to 0.4% of the sample.

Here is what the overall study found, with its caveats: Naive subsets generally had larger estimated clonotype richness than memory subsets did. Because the study included a small number of donors, the genetic and exposure-history diversity represented was limited. Pairwise subsampling led to the expectation that sequencing depth would affect the degree of clonotype sharing among donors. Clonotypes shared by all four sorted-subset donors showed higher generation probabilities than non-shared clonotypes. Sampling was limited to blood, and TCR repertoires in tissue likely differ from TCR repertoires in blood. Rarefaction of sorted-subset datasets indicated incomplete sequencing despite the large sequencing depth. When a few donors were compared, the shared fraction of clonotypes was about 5.4% for naive CD4, about 4% for naive CD8, 2.3% for memory CD4, and around 0.4% for memory CD8.

The donors were healthy, HIV-negative adults with no recently reported acute infections or vaccinations. Every donor was a Caucasian adult living in Nashville, Tennessee, USA. CD4+ T cells were enriched through magnetic negative selection, after which naive cells were positively selected on CD45RA and the remaining negative fraction served as the memory subset. Blood was collected by leukapheresis, and PBMCs were isolated by Ficoll-Histopaque density gradient centrifugation and then cryopreserved in liquid nitrogen vapor phase. Analytical flow cytometry was used to check the purity and quantity of every magnetically sorted T cell population. From each sorted fraction, genomic DNA was isolated and quantified by UV absorbance on a Nanodrop 2000c.

The chain is assembled from TRBV1 and TRBJ2-2; the D segment call TRBD2 is taken from the table without a DNA check. TRBV1 is shown as a pseudogene. Sequencing input: naive CD4+ T cells from PBMCs. What the cell subset or site label conveys for this sample: CD45RA+ positively selected. The source is a man younger than 30 in good health. Some clones in this sample may be carry-over from other donors' samples. The CDR3 region has the sequence CTSSQQREFTGELFF. Here is the DNA: TGCACCAGCAGCCAACAGCGGGAGTTCACCGGGGAGCTGTTTTTT.